The clone carrying this T cell receptor beta chain has only a few counts. No antigen is known for it. This sample is part of a study of early T cells in non-severe SARS-CoV-2 infection. TCRdb called the 5' RACE reads again in MiXCR, with one record for every CDR3 protein. Among 85,000 to 100,000 distinct CDR3 sequences, about 11% were seen once, and the ten largest hold 5.1%. Germline V gene lookup returns CDR1 MDHEN and CDR2 SYDVKM. CDR3 length: 13 amino acids. The germline V and J ends were trimmed by 7 bases and 4 bases, with 8 bases remaining between them. Study results and limitations: Matching against VDJdb likely underestimated virus-specific expansions, favoring anti-spike CD8.

This TCR was sampled from an adult who was a healthcare worker with PCR-confirmed SARS-CoV-2 infection or an uninfected control (not recorded which). V is TRBV28 and J is TRBJ1-6; D uncertain. Sequencing used whole blood. The CDR3 loop reads CASNQPYNSPLHF. The CDR3 nucleotides read TGTGCCAGCAATCAGCCGTATAATTCACCCCTCCACTTT.